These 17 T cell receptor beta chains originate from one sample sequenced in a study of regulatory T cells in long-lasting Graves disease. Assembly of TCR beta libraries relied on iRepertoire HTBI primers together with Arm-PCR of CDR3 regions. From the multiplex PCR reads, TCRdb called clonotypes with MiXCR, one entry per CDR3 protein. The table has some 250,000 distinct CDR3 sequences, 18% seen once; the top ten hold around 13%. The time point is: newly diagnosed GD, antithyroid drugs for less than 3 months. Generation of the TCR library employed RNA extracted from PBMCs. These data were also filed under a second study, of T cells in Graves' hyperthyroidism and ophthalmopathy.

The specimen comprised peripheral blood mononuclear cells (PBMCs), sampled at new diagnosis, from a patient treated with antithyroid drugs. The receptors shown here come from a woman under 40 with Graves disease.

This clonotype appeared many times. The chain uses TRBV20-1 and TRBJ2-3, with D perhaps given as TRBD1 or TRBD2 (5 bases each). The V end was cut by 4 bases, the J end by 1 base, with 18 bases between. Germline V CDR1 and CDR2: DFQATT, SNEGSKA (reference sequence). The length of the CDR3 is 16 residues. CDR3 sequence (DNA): TGCAGTGCTACCGGGACCCGAGGACGGCGCACAGATACGCAGTATTTT. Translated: CSATGTRGRRTDTQYF.

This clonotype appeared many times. CDR3 nucleotides: TGTGCCACCAGTGACGGGGGCGCGGAAGAGACCCAGTACTTC. This gives the protein CATSDGGAEETQYF. The J gene is TRBJ2-5, the V gene TRBV24-1, with D perhaps TRBD1 or TRBD2 (6 bases each). CDR1 KGHDR and CDR2 SFDVKD come from the germline V gene. V was pared by 4 bases and J by 3 bases, with 11 bases between. The CDR3 consists of 14 residues.

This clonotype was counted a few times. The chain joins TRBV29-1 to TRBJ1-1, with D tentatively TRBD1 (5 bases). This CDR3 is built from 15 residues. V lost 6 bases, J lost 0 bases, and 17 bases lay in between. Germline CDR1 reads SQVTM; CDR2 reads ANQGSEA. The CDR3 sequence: CSVLNRAGVNTEAFF. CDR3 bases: TGCAGCGTCCTCAACCGGGCGGGGGTGAACACTGAAGCTTTCTTT. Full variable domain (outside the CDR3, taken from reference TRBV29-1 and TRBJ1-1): SAVISQKPSRDICQRGTSLTIQCQVDSQVTMMFWYRQQPGQSLTLIATANQGSEATYESGFVIDKFPISRPNLTFSTLTVSNMSPEDSSIYLCSVLNRAGVNTEAFFGQGTRLTVV.

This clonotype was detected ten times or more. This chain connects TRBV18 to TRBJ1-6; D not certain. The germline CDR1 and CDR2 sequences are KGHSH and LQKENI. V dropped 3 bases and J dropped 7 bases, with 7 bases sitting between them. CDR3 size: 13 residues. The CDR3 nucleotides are TGTGCCAGCTCACCCACGGCGAATTCACCCCTCCACTTT. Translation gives CASSPTANSPLHF.

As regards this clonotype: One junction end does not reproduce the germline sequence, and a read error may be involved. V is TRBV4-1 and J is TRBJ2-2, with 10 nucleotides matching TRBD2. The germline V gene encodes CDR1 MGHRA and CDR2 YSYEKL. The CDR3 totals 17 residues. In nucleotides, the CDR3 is TGTGCCAGCAGCCAAGAAAGACTAGCGGGGAACACCGGGGAGCTGTTTTTT. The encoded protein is CASSQERLAGNTGELFF.

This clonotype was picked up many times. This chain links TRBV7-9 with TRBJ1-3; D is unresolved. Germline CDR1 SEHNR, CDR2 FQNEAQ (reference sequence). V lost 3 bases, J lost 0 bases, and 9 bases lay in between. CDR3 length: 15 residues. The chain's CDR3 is CASSFAPSSGNTIYF. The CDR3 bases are TGTGCCAGCAGCTTTGCCCCGAGCTCTGGAAACACCATATATTTT.

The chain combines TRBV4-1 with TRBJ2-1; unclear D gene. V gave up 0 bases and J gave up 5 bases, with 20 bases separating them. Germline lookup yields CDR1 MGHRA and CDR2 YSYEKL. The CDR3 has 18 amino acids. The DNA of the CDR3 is TGCGCCAGCAGCCAAGATGGGCTTGCTGCGTCGCCGAACAATGAGCAGTTCTTC. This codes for CASSQDGLAASPNNEQFF.

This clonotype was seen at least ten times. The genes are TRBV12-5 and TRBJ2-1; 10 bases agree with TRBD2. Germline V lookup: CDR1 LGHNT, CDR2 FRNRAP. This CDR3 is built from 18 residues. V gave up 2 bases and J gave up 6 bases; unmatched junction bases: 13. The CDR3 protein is CASGLRPGTSVPLNEQFF. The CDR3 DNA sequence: TGTGCTAGTGGTTTGCGTCCCGGGACTAGCGTTCCTCTCAATGAGCAGTTCTTC.

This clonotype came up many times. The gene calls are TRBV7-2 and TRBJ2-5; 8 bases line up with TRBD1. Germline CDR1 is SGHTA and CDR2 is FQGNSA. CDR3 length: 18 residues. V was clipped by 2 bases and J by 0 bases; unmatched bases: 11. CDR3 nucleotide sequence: TGTGCCAGCAGCTTAAAGTGGGTCGGGACAGGATACCAAGAGACCCAGTACTTC. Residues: CASSLKWVGTGYQETQYF.

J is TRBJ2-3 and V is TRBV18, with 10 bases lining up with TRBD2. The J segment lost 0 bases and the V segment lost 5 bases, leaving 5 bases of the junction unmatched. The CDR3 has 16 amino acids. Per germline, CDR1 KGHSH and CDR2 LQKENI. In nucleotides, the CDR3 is TGTGCCAGCTCAGCCTCGACTAGCGGGAGCACAGATACGCAGTATTTT. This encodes CASSASTSGSTDTQYF. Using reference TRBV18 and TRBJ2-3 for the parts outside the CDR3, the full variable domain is NAGVMQNPRHLVRRRGQEARLRCSPMKGHSHVYWYRQLPEEGLKFMVYLQKENIIDESGMPKERFSAEFPKEGPSILRIQQVVRGDSAAYFCASSASTSGSTDTQYFGPGTRLTVL.

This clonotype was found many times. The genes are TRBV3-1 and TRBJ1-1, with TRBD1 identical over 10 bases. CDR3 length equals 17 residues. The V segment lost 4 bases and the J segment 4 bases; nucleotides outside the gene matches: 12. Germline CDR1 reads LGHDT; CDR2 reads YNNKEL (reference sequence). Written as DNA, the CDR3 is TGTGCCAGCAGCCCTAAAAGAGGGACAGGGGCCACCACTGAAGCTTTCTTT. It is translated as CASSPKRGTGATTEAFF.

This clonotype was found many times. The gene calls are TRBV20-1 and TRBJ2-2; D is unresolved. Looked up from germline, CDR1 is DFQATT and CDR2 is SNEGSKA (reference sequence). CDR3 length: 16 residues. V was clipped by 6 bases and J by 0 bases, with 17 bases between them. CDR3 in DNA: TGCAGTGCCCCGGACGGAACCAATTCGAACACCGGGGAGCTGTTTTTT. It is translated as CSAPDGTNSNTGELFF.

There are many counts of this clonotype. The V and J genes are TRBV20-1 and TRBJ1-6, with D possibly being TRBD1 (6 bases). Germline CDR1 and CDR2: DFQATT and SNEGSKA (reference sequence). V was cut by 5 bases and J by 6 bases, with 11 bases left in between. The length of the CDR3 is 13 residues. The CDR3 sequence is CSAAGVGNSPLHF. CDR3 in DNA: TGCAGTGCTGCAGGGGTAGGTAATTCACCCCTCCACTTT.

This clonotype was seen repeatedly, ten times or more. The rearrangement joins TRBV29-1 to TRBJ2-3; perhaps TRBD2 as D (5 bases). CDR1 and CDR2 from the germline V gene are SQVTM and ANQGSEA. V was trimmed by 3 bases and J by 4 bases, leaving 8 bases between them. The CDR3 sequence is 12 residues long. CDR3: CSVDEGADTQYF. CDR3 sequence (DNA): TGCAGCGTTGATGAGGGAGCAGATACGCAGTATTTT.

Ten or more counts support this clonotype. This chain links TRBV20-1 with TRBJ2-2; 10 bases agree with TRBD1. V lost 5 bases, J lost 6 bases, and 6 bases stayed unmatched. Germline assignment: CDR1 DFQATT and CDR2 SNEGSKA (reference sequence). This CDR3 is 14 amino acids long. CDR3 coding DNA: TGCAGTGCTCCAGACAGGGGGCGATCCGGGGAGCTGTTTTTT. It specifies CSAPDRGRSGELFF.

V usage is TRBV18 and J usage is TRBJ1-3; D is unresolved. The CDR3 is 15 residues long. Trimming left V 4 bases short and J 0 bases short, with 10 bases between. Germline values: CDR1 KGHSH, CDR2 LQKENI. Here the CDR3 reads CASSRELLSGNTIYF. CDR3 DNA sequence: TGTGCCAGCTCACGAGAGCTGCTCTCTGGAAACACCATATATTTT.

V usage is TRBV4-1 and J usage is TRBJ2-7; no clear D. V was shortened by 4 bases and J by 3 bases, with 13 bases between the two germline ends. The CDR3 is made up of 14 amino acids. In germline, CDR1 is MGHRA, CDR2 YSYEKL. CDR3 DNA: TGCGCCAGCAGCCTCACAGAATCTTTCTACGAGCAGTACTTC. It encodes CASSLTESFYEQYF.